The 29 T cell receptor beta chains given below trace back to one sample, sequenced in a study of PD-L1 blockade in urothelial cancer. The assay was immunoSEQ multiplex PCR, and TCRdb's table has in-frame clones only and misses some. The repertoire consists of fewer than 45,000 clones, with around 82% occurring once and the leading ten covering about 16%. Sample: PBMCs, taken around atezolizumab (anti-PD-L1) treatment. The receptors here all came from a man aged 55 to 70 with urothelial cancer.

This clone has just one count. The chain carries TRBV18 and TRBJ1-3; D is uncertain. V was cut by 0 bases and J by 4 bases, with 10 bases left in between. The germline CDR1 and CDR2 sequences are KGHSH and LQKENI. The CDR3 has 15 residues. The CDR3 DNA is TGTGCCAGCTCACCACCGCTAGTGACCGGAAACACCATATATTTT. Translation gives CASSPPLVTGNTIYF. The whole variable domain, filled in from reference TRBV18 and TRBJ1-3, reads NAGVMQNPRHLVRRRGQEARLRCSPMKGHSHVYWYRQLPEEGLKFMVYLQKENIIDESGMPKERFSAEFPKEGPSILRIQQVVRGDSAAYFCASSPPLVTGNTIYFGEGSWLTVV.

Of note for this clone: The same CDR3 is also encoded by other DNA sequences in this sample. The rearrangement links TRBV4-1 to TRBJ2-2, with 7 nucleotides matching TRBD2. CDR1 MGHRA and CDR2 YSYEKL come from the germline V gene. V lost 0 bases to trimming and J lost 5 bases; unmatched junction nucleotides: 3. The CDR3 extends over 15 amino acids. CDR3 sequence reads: CASSQDRGETGELFF. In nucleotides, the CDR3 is TGCGCCAGCAGCCAAGATCGGGGGGAGACCGGGGAGCTGTTTTTT.

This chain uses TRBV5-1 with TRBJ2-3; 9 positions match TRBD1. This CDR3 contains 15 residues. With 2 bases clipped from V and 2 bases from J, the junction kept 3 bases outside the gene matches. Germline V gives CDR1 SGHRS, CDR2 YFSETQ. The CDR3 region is CASSLGQGHTDTQYF. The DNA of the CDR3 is TGCGCCAGCAGCTTAGGACAGGGGCACACAGATACGCAGTATTTT.

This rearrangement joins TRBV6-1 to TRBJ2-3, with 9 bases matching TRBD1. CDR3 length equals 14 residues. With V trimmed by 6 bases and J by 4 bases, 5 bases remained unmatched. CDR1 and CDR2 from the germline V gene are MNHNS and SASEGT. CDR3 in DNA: TGTGCCAGCAGCCCGAGGACAGGGGCAGATACGCAGTATTTT. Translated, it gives CASSPRTGADTQYF.

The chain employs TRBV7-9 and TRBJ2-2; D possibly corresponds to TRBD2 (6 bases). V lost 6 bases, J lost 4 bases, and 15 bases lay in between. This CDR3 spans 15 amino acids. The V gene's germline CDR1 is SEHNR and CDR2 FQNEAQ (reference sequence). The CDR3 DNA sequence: TGTGCCAGCAGTCGGTGGGAGGTTAGCACCGGGGAGCTGTTTTTT. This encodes CASSRWEVSTGELFF.

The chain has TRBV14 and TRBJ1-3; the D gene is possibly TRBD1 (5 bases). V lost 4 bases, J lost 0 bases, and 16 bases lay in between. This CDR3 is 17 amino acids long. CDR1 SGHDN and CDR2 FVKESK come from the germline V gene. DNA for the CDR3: TGTGCCAGCAGCCTTACAGCGACAGCAAACTCTGGAAACACCATATATTTT. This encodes CASSLTATANSGNTIYF. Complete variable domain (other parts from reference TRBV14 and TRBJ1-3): EAGVTQFPSHSVIEKGQTVTLRCDPISGHDNLYWYRRVMGKEIKFLLHFVKESKQDESGMPNNRFLAERTGGTYSTLKVQPAELEDSGVYFCASSLTATANSGNTIYFGEGSWLTVV.

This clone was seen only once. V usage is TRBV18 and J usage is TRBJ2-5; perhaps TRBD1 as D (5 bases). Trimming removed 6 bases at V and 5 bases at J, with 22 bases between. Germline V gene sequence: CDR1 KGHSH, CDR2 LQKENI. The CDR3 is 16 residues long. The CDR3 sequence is CASSLRKGDGLETQYF. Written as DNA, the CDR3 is TGTGCCAGCTCCCTTAGGAAAGGGGATGGATTGGAGACCCAGTACTTC.

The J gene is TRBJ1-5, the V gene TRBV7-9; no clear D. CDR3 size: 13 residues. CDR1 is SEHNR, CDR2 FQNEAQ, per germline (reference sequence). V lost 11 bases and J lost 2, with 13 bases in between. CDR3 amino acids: CAAGSDGNQPQHF. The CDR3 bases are TGTGCCGCCGGGTCTGATGGCAATCAGCCCCAGCATTTT.

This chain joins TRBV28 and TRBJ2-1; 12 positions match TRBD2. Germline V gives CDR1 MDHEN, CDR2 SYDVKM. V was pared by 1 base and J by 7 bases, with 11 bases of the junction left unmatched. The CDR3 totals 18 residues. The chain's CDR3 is CASSLSSPTSGRRNEQFF. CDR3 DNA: TGTGCCAGCAGTTTATCCTCCCCGACTAGCGGGAGAAGAAATGAGCAGTTCTTC. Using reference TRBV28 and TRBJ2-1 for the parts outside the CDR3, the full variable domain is DVKVTQSSRYLVKRTGEKVFLECVQDMDHENMFWYRQDPGLGLRLIYFSYDVKMKEKGDIPEGYSVSREKKERFSLILESASTNQTSMYLCASSLSSPTSGRRNEQFFGPGTRLTVL.

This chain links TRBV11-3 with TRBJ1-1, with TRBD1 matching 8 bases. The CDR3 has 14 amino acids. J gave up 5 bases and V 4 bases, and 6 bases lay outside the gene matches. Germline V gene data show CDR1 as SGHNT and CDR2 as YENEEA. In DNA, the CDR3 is TGTGCCAGCAGCTCCGGCCAGGGGGCAACTGAAGCTTTCTTT. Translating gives CASSSGQGATEAFF. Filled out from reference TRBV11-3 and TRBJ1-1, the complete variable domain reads EAGVVQSPRYKIIEKKQPVAFWCNPISGHNTLYWYLQNLGQGPELLIRYENEEAVDDSQLPKDRFSAERLKGVDSTLKIQPAELGDSAVYLCASSSGQGATEAFFGQGTRLTVV.

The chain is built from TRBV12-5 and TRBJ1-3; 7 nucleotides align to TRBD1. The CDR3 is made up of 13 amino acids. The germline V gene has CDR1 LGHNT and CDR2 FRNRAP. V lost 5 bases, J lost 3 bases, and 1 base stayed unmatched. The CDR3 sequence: CASGQGGGNTIYF. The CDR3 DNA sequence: TGTGCTAGTGGTCAGGGGGGTGGAAACACCATATATTTT. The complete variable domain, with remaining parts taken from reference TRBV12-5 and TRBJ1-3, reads DARVTQTPRHKVTEMGQEVTMRCQPILGHNTVFWYRQTMMQGLELLAYFRNRAPLDDSGMPKDRFSAEMPDATLATLKIQPSEPRDSAVYFCASGQGGGNTIYFGEGSWLTVV.

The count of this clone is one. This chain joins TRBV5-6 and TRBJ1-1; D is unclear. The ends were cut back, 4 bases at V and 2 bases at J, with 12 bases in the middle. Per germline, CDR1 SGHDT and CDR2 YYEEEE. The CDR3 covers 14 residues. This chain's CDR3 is CASSLTTVNTEAFF. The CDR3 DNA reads TGTGCCAGCAGCCTAACCACAGTAAACACTGAAGCTTTCTTT.

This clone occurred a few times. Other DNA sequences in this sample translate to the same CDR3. CDR3 loop: CASSLAVSSYNEQFF. The CDR3 nucleotides read TGTGCCAGCAGTTTAGCTGTTAGCTCCTACAATGAGCAGTTCTTC. This chain connects TRBV28 to TRBJ2-1, with D unresolved. There are 15 residues in the CDR3. The germline V and J ends were trimmed by 2 bases and 0 bases, with 8 bases remaining between them. Germline V gene data show CDR1 as MDHEN and CDR2 as SYDVKM.

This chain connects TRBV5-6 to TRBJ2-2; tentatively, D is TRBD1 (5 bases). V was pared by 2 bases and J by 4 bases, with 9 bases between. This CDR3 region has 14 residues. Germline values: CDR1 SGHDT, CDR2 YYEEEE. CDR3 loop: CASSFRVSTGELFF. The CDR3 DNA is TGTGCCAGCAGCTTCAGGGTATCCACCGGGGAGCTGTTTTTT. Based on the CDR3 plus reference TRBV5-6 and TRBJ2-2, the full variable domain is DAGVTQSPTHLIKTRGQQVTLRCSPKSGHDTVSWYQQALGQGPQFIFQYYEEEERQRGNFPDRFSGHQFPNYSSELNVNALLLGDSALYLCASSFRVSTGELFFGEGSRLTVL.

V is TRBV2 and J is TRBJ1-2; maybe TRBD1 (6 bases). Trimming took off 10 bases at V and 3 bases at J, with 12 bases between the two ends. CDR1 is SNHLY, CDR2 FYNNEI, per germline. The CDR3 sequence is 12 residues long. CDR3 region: CAIPRTDYGYTF. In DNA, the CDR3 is TGTGCCATTCCCCGGACAGACTATGGCTACACCTTC.

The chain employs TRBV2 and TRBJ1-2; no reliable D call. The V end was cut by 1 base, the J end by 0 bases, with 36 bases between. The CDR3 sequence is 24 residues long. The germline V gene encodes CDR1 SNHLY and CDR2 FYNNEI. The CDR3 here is CASSEGGSWAADPLLHLTNYGYTF. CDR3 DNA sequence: TGTGCCAGCAGTGAAGGTGGGTCCTGGGCAGCGGACCCATTACTTCACTTAACTAACTATGGCTACACCTTC.

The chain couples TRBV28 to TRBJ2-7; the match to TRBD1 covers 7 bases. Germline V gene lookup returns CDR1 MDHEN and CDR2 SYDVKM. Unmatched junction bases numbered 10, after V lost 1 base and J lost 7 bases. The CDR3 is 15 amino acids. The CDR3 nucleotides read TGTGCCAGCAGTTTATTTGGGCAGGGGGTGGGGGAGCAGTACTTC. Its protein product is CASSLFGQGVGEQYF.

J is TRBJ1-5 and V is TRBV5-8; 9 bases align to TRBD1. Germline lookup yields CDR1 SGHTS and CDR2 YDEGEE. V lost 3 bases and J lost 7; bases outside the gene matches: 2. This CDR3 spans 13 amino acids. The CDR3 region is CASSSDRGQPQHF. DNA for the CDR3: TGTGCCAGCAGCTCTGACAGGGGGCAGCCCCAGCATTTT.

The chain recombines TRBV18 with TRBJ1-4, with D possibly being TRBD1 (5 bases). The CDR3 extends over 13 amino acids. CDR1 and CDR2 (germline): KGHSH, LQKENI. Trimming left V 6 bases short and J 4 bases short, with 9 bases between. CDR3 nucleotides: TGTGCCAGCTCCCAGGGCTTTAATGAAAAACTGTTTTTT. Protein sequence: CASSQGFNEKLFF.

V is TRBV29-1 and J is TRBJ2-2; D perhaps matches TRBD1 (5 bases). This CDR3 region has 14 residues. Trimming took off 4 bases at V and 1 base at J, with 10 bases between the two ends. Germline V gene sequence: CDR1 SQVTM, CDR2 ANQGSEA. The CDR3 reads CSVGKGMNTGELFF. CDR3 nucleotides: TGCAGCGTTGGAAAGGGGATGAACACCGGGGAGCTGTTTTTT.

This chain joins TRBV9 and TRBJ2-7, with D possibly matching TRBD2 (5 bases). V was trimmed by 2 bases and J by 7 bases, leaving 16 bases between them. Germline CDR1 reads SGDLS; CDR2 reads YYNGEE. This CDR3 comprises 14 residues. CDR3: CASSVGGREGEQYF. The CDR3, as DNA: TGTGCCAGCAGCGTGGGTGGGCGTGAGGGAGAGCAGTACTTC.

CDR3 bases: TGTGCCAGCGGCCGGGCAGGGGGTCCCTACGAGCAGTACTTC. Amino acid sequence: CASGRAGGPYEQYF. The rearrangement uses TRBV7-8 and TRBJ2-7, with 7 bases identical to TRBD1. V shed 8 bases, J shed 2 bases, and the junction held 9 bases outside the gene matches. Germline V gene lookup returns CDR1 SGHVS and CDR2 FQNEAQ. There are 14 residues in the CDR3.

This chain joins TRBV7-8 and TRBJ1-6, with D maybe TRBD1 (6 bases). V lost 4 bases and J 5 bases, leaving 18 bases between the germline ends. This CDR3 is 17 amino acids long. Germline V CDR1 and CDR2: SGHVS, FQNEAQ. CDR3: CASSSRFTGINNSPLHF. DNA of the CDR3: TGTGCCAGCAGCTCAAGATTCACAGGGATTAATAATTCACCCCTCCACTTT.

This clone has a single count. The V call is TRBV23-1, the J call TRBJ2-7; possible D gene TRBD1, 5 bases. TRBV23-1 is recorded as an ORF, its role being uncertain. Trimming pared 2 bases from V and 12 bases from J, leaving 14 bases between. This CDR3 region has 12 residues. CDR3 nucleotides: TGCGCCAGCAGTCAAGCTGCAGGGTTCCCGTACTTC. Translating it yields CASSQAAGFPYF.

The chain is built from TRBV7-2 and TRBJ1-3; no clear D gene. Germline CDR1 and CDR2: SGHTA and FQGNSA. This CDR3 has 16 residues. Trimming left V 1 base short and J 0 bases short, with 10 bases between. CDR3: CASSLGVFFSGNTIYF. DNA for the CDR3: TGTGCCAGCAGCTTAGGCGTCTTTTTCTCTGGAAACACCATATATTTT.

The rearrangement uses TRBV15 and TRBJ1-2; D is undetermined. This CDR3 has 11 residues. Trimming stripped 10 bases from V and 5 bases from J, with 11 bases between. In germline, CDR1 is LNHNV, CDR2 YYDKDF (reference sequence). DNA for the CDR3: TGTGCCATCAGTCCAGGATATGGCTACACCTTC. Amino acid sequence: CAISPGYGYTF.

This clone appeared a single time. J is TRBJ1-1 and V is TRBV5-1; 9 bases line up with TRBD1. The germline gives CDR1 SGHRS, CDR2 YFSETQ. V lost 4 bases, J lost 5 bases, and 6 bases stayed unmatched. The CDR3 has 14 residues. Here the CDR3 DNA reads TGCGCCAGCAGCCCTATGACAGGGGGGACTGAAGCTTTCTTT. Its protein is CASSPMTGGTEAFF.

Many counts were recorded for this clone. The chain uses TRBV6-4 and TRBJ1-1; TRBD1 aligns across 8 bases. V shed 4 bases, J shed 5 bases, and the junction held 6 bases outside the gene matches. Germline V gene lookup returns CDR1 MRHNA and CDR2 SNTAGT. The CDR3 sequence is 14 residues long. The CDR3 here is CASSAGGAQTEAFF. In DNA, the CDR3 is TGTGCCAGCAGTGCAGGGGGCGCGCAGACTGAAGCTTTCTTT.

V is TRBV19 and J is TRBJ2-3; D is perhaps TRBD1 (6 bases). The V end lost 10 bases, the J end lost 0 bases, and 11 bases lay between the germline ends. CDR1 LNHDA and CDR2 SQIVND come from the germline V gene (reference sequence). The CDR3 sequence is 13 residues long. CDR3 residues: CATTGLSTDTQYF. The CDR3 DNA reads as TGTGCCACTACAGGGCTTAGCACAGATACGCAGTATTTT.